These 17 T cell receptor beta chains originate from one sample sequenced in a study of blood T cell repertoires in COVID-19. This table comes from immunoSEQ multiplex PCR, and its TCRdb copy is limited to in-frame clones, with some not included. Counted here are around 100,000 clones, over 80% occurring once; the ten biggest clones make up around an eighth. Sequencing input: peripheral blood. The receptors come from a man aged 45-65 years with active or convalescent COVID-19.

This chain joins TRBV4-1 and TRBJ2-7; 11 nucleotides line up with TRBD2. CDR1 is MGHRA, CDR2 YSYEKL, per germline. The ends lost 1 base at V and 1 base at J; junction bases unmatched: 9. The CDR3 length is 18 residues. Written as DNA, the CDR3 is TGCGCCAGCAGCCAAGGAATCCCCTTAGCGGGAGGGTCCTACGAGCAGTACTTC. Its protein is CASSQGIPLAGGSYEQYF.

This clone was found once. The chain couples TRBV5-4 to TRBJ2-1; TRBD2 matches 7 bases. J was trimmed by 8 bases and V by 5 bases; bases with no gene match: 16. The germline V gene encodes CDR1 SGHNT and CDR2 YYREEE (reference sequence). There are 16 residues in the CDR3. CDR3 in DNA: TGTGCCAGCAGGCAAGGGGCTAGCGGCTATCGGGATGAGCAGTTCTTC. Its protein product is CASRQGASGYRDEQFF. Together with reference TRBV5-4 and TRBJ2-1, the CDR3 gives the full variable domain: ETGVTQSPTHLIKTRGQQVTLRCSSQSGHNTVSWYQQALGQGPQFIFQYYREEENGRGNFPPRFSGLQFPNYSSELNVNALELDDSALYLCASRQGASGYRDEQFFGPGTRLTVL.

This chain's CDR3 is CASSQLDSPYEQYF. The CDR3 DNA reads as TGTGCCAGCAGCCAACTGGACAGCCCCTACGAGCAGTACTTC. The V and J genes are TRBV5-6 and TRBJ2-7, with a tentative D call TRBD1 (6 bases). Germline V gene lookup returns CDR1 SGHDT and CDR2 YYEEEE. The CDR3 is made up of 14 amino acids. V lost 4 bases to trimming and J lost 2 bases, with 13 bases between them.

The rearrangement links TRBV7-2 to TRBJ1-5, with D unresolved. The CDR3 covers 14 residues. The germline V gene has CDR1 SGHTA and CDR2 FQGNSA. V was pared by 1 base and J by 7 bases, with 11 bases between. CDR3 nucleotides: TGTGCCAGCAGCTTAGAGGCAGGTAGACAGCCCCAGCATTTT. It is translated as CASSLEAGRQPQHF.

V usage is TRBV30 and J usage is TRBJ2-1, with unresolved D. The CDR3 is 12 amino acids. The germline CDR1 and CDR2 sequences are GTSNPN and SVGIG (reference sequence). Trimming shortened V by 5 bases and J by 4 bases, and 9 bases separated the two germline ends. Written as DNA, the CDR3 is TGTGCCTGGGCAGACAATTACAATGAGCAGTTCTTC. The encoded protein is CAWADNYNEQFF.

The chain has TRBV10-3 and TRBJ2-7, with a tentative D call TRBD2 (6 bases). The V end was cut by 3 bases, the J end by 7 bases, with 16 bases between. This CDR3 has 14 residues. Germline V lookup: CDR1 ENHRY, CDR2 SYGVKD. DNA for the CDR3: TGTGCCATCAGTGAAAAGGTCTCGGGGGTTGAGCAGTACTTC. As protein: CAISEKVSGVEQYF.

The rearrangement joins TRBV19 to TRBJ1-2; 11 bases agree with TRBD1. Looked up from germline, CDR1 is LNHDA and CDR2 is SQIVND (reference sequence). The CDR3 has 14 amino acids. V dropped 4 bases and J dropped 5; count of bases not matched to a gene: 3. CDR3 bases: TGTGCCAGTAGTACGGACAGGGGGCTGTATGGCTACACCTTC. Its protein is CASSTDRGLYGYTF.

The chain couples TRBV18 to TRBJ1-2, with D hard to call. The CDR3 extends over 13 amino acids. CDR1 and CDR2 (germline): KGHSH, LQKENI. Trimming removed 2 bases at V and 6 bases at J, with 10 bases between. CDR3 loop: CASSPESNHGYTF. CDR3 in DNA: TGTGCCAGCTCACCAGAGAGTAATCATGGCTACACCTTC.

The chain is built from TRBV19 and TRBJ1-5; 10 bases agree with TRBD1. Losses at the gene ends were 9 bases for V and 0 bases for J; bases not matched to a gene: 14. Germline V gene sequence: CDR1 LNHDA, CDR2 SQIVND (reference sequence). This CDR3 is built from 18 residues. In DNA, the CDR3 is TGTGCCAGCCAAATAGGCCCGGGACAGGGGTATAGCAATCAGCCCCAGCATTTT. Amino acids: CASQIGPGQGYSNQPQHF.

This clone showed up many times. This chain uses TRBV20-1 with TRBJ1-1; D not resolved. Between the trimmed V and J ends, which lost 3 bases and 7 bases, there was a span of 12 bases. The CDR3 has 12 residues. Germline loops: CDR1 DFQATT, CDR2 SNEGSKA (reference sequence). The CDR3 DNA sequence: TGCAGTGCTAGTGCAAAAGAGTTTGAAGCTTTCTTT. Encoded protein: CSASAKEFEAFF.

The CDR3 DNA sequence: TGTGCCAGCTCCTACCAGCTAGCCCGAAAGGGTTCGCAGTATTTT. It specifies CASSYQLARKGSQYF. The J gene is TRBJ2-3, the V gene TRBV6-6, with a weak D call TRBD2 (5 bases). This CDR3 comprises 15 residues. The germline V gene encodes CDR1 MNHNY and CDR2 SVGAGI (reference sequence). With 8 bases removed from V and 10 bases from J, the gap between germline ends came to 25 bases.

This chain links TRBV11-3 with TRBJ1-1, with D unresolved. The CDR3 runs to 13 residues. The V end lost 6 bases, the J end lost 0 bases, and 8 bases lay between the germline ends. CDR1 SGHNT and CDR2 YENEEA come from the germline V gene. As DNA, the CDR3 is TGTGCCAGCAGTACCGGGTTGAACACTGAAGCTTTCTTT. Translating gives CASSTGLNTEAFF.

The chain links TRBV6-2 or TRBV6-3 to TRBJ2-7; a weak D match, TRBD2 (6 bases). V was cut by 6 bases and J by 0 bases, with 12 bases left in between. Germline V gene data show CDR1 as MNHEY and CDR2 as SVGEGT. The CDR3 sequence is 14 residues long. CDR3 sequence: CASSLSGLSYEQYF. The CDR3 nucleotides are TGTGCCAGCAGCCTTAGCGGCCTCTCCTACGAGCAGTACTTC.

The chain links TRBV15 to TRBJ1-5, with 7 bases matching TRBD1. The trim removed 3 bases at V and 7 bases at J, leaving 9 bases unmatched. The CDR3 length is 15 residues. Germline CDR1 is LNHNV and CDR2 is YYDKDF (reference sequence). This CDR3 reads CATSRKGARGQPQHF. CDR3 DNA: TGTGCCACCAGCAGGAAGGGGGCCCGAGGGCAGCCCCAGCATTTT.

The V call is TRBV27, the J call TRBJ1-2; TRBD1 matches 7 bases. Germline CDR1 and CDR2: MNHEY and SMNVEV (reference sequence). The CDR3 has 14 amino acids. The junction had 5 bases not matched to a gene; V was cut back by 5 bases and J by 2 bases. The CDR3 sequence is CASSVGQRNYGYTF. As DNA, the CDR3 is TGTGCCAGCAGTGTGGGACAGAGAAACTATGGCTACACCTTC.

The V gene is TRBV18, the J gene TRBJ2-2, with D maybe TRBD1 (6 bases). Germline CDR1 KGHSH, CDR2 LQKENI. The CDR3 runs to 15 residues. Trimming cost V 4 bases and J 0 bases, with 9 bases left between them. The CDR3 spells CASSRRDTNTGELFF. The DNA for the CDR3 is TGTGCCAGCTCACGCCGGGACACGAACACCGGGGAGCTGTTTTTT. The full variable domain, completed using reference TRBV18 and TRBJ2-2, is NAGVMQNPRHLVRRRGQEARLRCSPMKGHSHVYWYRQLPEEGLKFMVYLQKENIIDESGMPKERFSAEFPKEGPSILRIQQVVRGDSAAYFCASSRRDTNTGELFFGEGSRLTVL.

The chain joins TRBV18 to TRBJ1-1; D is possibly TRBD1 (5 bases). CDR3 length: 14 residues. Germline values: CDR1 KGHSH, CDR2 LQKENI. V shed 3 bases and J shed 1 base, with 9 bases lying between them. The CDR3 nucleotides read TGTGCCAGCTCACCTCTAGGGGCGAACACTGAAGCTTTCTTT. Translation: CASSPLGANTEAFF.